This TCR beta chain derives from a study of blood T cell repertoires in COVID-19. Per the original data handling: The authors estimated nucleated cell counts from reference gene primer amplification. The assay was immunoSEQ multiplex PCR, and TCRdb's table has in-frame clones only and misses some. V, J and clone size are those of that table, while D and trimming were read from the DNA. Of about 270,000 clones detected, roughly 80% appear once; the ten largest clones hold less than 4.5%. Germline V gene lookup returns CDR1 MNHEY and CDR2 SVGAGI. After removal of 7 bases from V and 7 bases from J, the junction contained 8 bases not matched to a gene. The CDR3 loop spans 14 amino acids.

The sequencing sample was made of peripheral blood. This rearrangement joins TRBV6-5 to TRBJ1-4, with 8 bases fitting TRBD1. This clonotype originated in a woman aged 50 to 60 with active or convalescent COVID-19. The CDR3 here is CASNNRGRSEKLFF. The CDR3 nucleotides read TGTGCCAGCAACAACAGGGGGAGATCTGAAAAACTGTTTTTT.